A selection of T cell receptor beta chains follows, all from one sample in a study of T cells in Graves' hyperthyroidism and ophthalmopathy. One entry per CDR3 protein results from TCRdb running MiXCR on the multiplex PCR reads. The table lists almost 600,000 distinct CDR3 sequences, around 46% of them singletons. Specimen: peripheral blood or thyroid tissue (not recorded which). The receptors were gathered from a young woman with Graves' hyperthyroidism. The CDR3 runs from the conserved cysteine through the conserved F or W. The order of the fields is V gene, D gene, J gene, clone size, CDR3 DNA, CDR3 protein. D genes are given only for firm matches. Size is stated for part of the rows, as once, few or many counts, or as a class when the clone is expanded.

v_call: TRBV29-1; d_call: -; j_call: TRBJ1-1; clone_size: -; cdr3_nt: TGCAGCTTATCTCCCGGACCCAGCACTGAAGCTTTCTTT; cdr3_aa: CSLSPGPSTEAFF
v_call: TRBV7-2; d_call: -; j_call: TRBJ2-5; clone_size: many; cdr3_nt: TGTGCCAGCAGCCCCTACGCCCTCGAGACCCAGTACTTC; cdr3_aa: CASSPYALETQYF
v_call: TRBV24-1; d_call: TRBD2; j_call: TRBJ2-3; clone_size: -; cdr3_nt: TGTGCCACCAGTGATCCCCTAGCGGGAGTGACTGATACGCAGTATTTT; cdr3_aa: CATSDPLAGVTDTQYF
v_call: TRBV30; d_call: -; j_call: TRBJ2-5; clone_size: few; cdr3_nt: TGTGCCTGGAGTCAGGGCGGGGAGACCCAGTACTTC; cdr3_aa: CAWSQGGETQYF
v_call: TRBV20-1; d_call: TRBD1; j_call: TRBJ1-4; clone_size: many; cdr3_nt: TGCAGTGCTAGAGATAGACAGGGAGGTGAAAAACTGTTTTTT; cdr3_aa: CSARDRQGGEKLFF
v_call: TRBV20-1; d_call: -; j_call: TRBJ1-1; clone_size: -; cdr3_nt: TGCAGTGCTAGAGATCGGAGTCAGGGTACTGAAGCTTTCTTT; cdr3_aa: CSARDRSQGTEAFF
v_call: TRBV7-8; d_call: -; j_call: TRBJ1-5; clone_size: many; cdr3_nt: TGTGCCAGCAGCTTAGGGAGACTATATAGCAATCAGCCCCAGCATTTT; cdr3_aa: CASSLGRLYSNQPQHF
v_call: TRBV7-9; d_call: TRBD1; j_call: TRBJ1-2; clone_size: -; cdr3_nt: TGTGCCAACAGGGCCGACGCACAGGGGATCTTGGATGGCTACACCTTC; cdr3_aa: CANRADAQGILDGYTF
v_call: TRBV12-3/TRBV12-4; d_call: -; j_call: TRBJ1-5; clone_size: many; cdr3_nt: TGTGCCAGCAGTTCCAGGGGCCCGCCCAAAGTTCAGCCCCAGCATTTT; cdr3_aa: CASSSRGPPKVQPQHF
v_call: TRBV6-1; d_call: TRBD2; j_call: TRBJ2-7; clone_size: few; cdr3_nt: TGTGCCAGCATCAGAAGGAGCGGGAGTTTCCACGAGCAGTACTTC; cdr3_aa: CASIRRSGSFHEQYF
v_call: TRBV13; d_call: -; j_call: TRBJ1-1; clone_size: -; cdr3_nt: TGTGCCAGCAGCTCGTGGGGTGAAGCTTTCTTT; cdr3_aa: CASSSWGEAFF
v_call: TRBV10-3; d_call: -; j_call: TRBJ2-7; clone_size: -; cdr3_nt: TGTGCCATCACTGAAACAGCAGGTGTGGAGCAGTACTTC; cdr3_aa: CAITETAGVEQYF
v_call: TRBV7-3; d_call: TRBD2; j_call: TRBJ2-3; clone_size: -; cdr3_nt: TGTGCCAGCAGCTCCCCGACTAGCGGCACAGATACGCAGTATTTT; cdr3_aa: CASSSPTSGTDTQYF
v_call: TRBV5-1; d_call: -; j_call: TRBJ1-5; clone_size: -; cdr3_nt: TGCGCCAGCAGCCAAGCCGGGATGATTCAGCCCCAGCATTTT; cdr3_aa: CASSQAGMIQPQHF
v_call: TRBV6-4; d_call: -; j_call: TRBJ2-5; clone_size: -; cdr3_nt: TGTGCCAGCAGTGACCCCCAGGGCGGGACCGAAGATGAGCAGTACTTC; cdr3_aa: CASSDPQGGTEDEQYF
v_call: TRBV20-1; d_call: -; j_call: TRBJ2-7; clone_size: many; cdr3_nt: TGCAGTGCCAAACGGGACTCCTACGAGCAGTACTTC; cdr3_aa: CSAKRDSYEQYF
v_call: TRBV2; d_call: -; j_call: TRBJ2-7; clone_size: many; cdr3_nt: TGTGCCAGCAGTCGACTAGAGGCCGGCTACGAGCAGTACTTC; cdr3_aa: CASSRLEAGYEQYF
v_call: TRBV6-2/TRBV6-3; d_call: TRBD1; j_call: TRBJ2-6; clone_size: many; cdr3_nt: TGTGCCAGCAGTACAGGGGGTGGGGCCAACGTCCTGACTTTC; cdr3_aa: CASSTGGGANVLTF
v_call: TRBV20-1; d_call: -; j_call: TRBJ1-1; clone_size: -; cdr3_nt: TGCAGTGCCCGACTTGGGCAGGTGCAAGCTTTCTTT; cdr3_aa: CSARLGQVQAFF
v_call: TRBV27; d_call: TRBD1; j_call: TRBJ2-5; clone_size: -; cdr3_nt: TGTGCCAGCAGTAGGGGGACAGCTGGGGAGACCCAGTACTTC; cdr3_aa: CASSRGTAGETQYF
v_call: TRBV27; d_call: TRBD2; j_call: TRBJ2-5; clone_size: few; cdr3_nt: TGTGCCAGCAGATCCCATCCTGGACTAGGGATACAAGAGACCCAGTACTTC; cdr3_aa: CASRSHPGLGIQETQYF
v_call: TRBV29-1; d_call: TRBD1; j_call: TRBJ1-1; clone_size: -; cdr3_nt: TGCAGCGTGCCTAGGGACAGTGAAGCTTTCTTT; cdr3_aa: CSVPRDSEAFF
v_call: TRBV5-4; d_call: TRBD2; j_call: TRBJ2-7; clone_size: few; cdr3_nt: TGTGCCAGCAGCTTCCGACTAGCGGGAGTATCCGAGCAGTACTTC; cdr3_aa: CASSFRLAGVSEQYF
v_call: TRBV7-2; d_call: TRBD2; j_call: TRBJ2-4; clone_size: few; cdr3_nt: TGTGCCAGCAGCGACGGGAGGGAAAACATTCAGTACTTC; cdr3_aa: CASSDGRENIQYF
v_call: TRBV29-1; d_call: -; j_call: TRBJ1-5; clone_size: few; cdr3_nt: TGCAGCCCTACAGGGCTAGGGCCCCAGCATTTT; cdr3_aa: CSPTGLGPQHF
v_call: TRBV10-2; d_call: -; j_call: TRBJ1-5; clone_size: many; cdr3_nt: TGCGCCAGCAGCTTACCAGGTCAGCCCCAGCATTTT; cdr3_aa: CASSLPGQPQHF
v_call: TRBV7-9; d_call: -; j_call: TRBJ2-2; clone_size: many; cdr3_nt: TGTGCCAGCAGCTTAGCGTCGGAGGGGGCAGTACTTAACACCGGGGAGCTGTTTTTT; cdr3_aa: CASSLASEGAVLNTGELFF
v_call: TRBV4-1; d_call: -; j_call: TRBJ1-6; clone_size: many; cdr3_nt: TGCGCCAGCAGCCAAGAAGGGGCTTGGAGTACTTCACCCCTCCACTTT; cdr3_aa: CASSQEGAWSTSPLHF
v_call: TRBV12-3/TRBV12-4; d_call: -; j_call: TRBJ1-2; clone_size: -; cdr3_nt: TGTGCCAGCAGTTTCCCCGGGGCAGAGGGGATCGCTGGCTACACCTTC; cdr3_aa: CASSFPGAEGIAGYTF
v_call: TRBV12-3/TRBV12-4; d_call: -; j_call: TRBJ2-5; clone_size: many; cdr3_nt: TGTGCCAGCAGTTCAACCTCCGAAGGTCATGGGGAGACCCAGTACTTC; cdr3_aa: CASSSTSEGHGETQYF